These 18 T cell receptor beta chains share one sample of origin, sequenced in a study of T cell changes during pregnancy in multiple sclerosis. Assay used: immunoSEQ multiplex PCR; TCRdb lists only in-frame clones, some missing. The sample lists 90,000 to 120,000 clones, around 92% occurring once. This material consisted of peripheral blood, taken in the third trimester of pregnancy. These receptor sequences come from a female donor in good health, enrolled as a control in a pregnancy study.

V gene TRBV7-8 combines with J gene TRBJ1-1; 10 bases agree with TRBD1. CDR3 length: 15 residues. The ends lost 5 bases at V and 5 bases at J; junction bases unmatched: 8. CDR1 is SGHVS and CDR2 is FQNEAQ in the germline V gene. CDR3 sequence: CASSLRRDRGTEAFF. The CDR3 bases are TGTGCCAGCAGCCTCCGCCGGGACAGGGGAACTGAAGCTTTCTTT.

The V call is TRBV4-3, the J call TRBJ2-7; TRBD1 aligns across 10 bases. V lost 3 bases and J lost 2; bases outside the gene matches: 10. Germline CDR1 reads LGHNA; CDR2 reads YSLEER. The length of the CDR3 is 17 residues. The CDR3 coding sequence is TGCGCCAGCAGCCACTATCAGACCGGGACAGGGGCCTACGAGCAGTACTTC. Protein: CASSHYQTGTGAYEQYF.

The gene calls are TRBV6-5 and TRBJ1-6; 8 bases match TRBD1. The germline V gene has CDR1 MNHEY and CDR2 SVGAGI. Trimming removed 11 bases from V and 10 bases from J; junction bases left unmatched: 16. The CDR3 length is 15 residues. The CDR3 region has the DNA TGTGCCTGCCAACCTACAGGGGGGCTTGTGTCACCCCTCCACTTT. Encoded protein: CACQPTGGLVSPLHF.

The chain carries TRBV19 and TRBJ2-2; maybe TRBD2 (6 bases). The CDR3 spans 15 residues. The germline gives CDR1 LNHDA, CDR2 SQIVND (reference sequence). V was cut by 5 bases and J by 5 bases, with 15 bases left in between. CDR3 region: CASSAMGGITGELFF. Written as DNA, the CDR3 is TGTGCCAGTAGTGCCATGGGCGGGATAACCGGGGAGCTGTTTTTT.

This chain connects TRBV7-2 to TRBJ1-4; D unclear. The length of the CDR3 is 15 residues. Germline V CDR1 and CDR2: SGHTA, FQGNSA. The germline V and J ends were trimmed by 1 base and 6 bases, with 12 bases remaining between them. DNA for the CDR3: TGTGCCAGCAGCTTAGGGGCGGGGAGGGATGAAAAACTGTTTTTT. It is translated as CASSLGAGRDEKLFF.

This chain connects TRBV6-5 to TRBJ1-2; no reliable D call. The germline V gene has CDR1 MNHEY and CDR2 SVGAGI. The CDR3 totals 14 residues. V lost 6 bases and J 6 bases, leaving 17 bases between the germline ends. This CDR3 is CASRLLQTPHGYTF. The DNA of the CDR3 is TGTGCCAGCAGATTGTTACAGACCCCTCATGGCTACACCTTC.

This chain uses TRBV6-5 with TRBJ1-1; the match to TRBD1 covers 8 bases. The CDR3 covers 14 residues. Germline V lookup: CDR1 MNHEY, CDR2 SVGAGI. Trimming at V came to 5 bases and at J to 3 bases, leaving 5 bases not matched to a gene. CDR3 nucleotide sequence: TGTGCCAGCAGTCTACAGGGGGAACACACTGAAGCTTTCTTT. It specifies CASSLQGEHTEAFF.

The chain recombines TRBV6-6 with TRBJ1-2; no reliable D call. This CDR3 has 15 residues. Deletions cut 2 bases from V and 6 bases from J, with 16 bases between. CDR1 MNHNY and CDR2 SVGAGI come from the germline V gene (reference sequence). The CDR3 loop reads CASSYAGDRGDGYTF. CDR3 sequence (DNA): TGTGCCAGCAGTTACGCGGGAGATCGTGGAGATGGCTACACCTTC.

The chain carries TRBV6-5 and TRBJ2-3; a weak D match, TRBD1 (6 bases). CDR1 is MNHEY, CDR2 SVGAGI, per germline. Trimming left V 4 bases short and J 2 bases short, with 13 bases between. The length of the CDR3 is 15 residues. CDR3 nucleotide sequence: TGTGCCAGCAGTTTCGGACAGTTCGACACAGATACGCAGTATTTT. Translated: CASSFGQFDTDTQYF.

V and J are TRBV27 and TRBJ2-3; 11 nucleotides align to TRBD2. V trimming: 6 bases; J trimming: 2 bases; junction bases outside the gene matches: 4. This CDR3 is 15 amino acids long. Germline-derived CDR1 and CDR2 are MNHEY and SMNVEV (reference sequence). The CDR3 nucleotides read TGTGCCAGCAGCACGACTAGCGGGGCCACAGATACGCAGTATTTT. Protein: CASSTTSGATDTQYF.

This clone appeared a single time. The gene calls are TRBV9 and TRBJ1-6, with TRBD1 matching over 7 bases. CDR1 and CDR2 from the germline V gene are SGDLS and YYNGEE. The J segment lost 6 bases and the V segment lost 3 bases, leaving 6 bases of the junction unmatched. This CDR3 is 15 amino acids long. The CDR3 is CASSAVGDSNSPLHF. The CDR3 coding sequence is TGTGCCAGCAGCGCCGTCGGGGACAGTAATTCACCCCTCCACTTT.

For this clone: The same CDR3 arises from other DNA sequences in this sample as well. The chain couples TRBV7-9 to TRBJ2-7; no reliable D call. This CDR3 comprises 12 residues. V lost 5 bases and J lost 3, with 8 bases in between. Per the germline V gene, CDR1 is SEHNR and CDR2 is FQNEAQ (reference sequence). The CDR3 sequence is CASSLSSYEQYF. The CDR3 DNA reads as TGTGCCAGCAGCCTCTCCAGCTACGAGCAGTACTTC.

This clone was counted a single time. The CDR3 DNA is TGTGCCAGCAGCGGGGGGACAGGGGTCAGGGCTGAAGCTTTCTTT. Translating it yields CASSGGTGVRAEAFF. The chain carries TRBV9 and TRBJ1-1; 10 nucleotides match TRBD1. V trimming: 3 bases; J trimming: 6 bases; junction bases outside the gene matches: 8. The CDR3 is 15 amino acids. Germline CDR1 and CDR2: SGDLS and YYNGEE.

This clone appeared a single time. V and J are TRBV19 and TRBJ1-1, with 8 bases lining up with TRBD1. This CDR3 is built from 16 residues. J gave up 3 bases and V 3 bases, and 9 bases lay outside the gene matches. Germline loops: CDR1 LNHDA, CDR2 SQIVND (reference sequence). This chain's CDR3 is CASSIPTTGVYTEAFF. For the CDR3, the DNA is TGTGCCAGTAGTATCCCCACGACAGGGGTGTACACTGAAGCTTTCTTT.

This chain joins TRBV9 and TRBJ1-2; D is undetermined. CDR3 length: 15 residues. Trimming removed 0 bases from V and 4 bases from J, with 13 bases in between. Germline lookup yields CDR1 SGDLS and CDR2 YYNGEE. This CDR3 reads CASSVGSRASYGYTF. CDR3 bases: TGTGCCAGCAGCGTAGGTTCGAGGGCCTCCTATGGCTACACCTTC.

CDR3 sequence: CASSLGTTNTDTQYF. CDR3 in DNA: TGCGCCAGCAGCTTAGGGACTACCAACACAGATACGCAGTATTTT. This sequence joins TRBV5-1 and TRBJ2-3, with 7 bases lining up with TRBD2. The CDR3 spans 15 residues. The V gene's germline CDR1 is SGHRS and CDR2 YFSETQ. Trimming at V came to 2 bases and at J to 2 bases, leaving 5 bases not matched to a gene.

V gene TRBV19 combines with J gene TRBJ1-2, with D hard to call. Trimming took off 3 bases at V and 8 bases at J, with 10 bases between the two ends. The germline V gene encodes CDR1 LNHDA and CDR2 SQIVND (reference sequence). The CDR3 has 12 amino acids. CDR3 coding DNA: TGTGCCAGTAGTATCGGGAACCGAGGCTACACCTTC. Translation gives CASSIGNRGYTF.

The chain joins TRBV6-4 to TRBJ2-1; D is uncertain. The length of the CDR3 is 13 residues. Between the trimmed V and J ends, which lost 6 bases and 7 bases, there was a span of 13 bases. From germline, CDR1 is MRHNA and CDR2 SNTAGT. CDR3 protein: CASSLEARNEQFF. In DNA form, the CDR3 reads TGTGCCAGCAGCCTAGAGGCCCGGAATGAGCAGTTCTTC.